The T cell receptor beta chain under discussion was sequenced for a study of blood T cells in healthy people across ages. Primed by a sample-barcoded 5' primer and a J-beta primer mix, a second PCR proceeded for about 6 to 11 cycles. A tag from a template-switch adaptor with 12 random nucleotides marked each cDNA molecule. TCRdb passed the 5' RACE reads through MiXCR, listing each CDR3 protein once. The sample lists around 1.5 million distinct CDR3 sequences, 35% to 45% occurring once. Of note for this clonotype: Its target is unknown.

The ends were cut back, 0 bases at V and 10 bases at J, with 8 bases in the middle. This CDR3 region has 12 residues. Germline assignment: CDR1 MNHNS and CDR2 SASEGT. Findings of the study overall: In older individuals, TCR beta diversity per million T cells was lower, falling roughly linearly with age.

The gene calls are TRBV6-1 and TRBJ2-3; D is undetermined. The receptor's source is a woman in her late teens or twenties in good health. Sequences were obtained from blood. The CDR3 here is CASSEALGSQYF. The CDR3 DNA follows: TGTGCCAGCAGTGAAGCGCTGGGATCGCAGTATTTT.